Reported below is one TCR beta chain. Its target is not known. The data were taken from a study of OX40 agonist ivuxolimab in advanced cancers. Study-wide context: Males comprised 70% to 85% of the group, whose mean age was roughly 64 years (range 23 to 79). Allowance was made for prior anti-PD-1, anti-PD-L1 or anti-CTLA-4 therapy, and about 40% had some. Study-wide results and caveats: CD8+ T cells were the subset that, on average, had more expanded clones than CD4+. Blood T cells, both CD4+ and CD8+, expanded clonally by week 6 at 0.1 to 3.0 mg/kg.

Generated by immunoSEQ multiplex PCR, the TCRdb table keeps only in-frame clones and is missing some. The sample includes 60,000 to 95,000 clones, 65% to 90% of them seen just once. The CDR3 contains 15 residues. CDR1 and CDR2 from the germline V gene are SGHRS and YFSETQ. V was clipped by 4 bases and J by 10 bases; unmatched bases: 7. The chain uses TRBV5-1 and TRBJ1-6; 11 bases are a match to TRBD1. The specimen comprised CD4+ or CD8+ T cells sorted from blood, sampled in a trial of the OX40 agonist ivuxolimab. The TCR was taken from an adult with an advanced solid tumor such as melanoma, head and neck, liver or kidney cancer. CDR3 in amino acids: CASSPGTGGFSPLHF. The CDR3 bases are TGCGCCAGCAGCCCCGGGACAGGGGGTTTCTCACCCCTCCACTTT.